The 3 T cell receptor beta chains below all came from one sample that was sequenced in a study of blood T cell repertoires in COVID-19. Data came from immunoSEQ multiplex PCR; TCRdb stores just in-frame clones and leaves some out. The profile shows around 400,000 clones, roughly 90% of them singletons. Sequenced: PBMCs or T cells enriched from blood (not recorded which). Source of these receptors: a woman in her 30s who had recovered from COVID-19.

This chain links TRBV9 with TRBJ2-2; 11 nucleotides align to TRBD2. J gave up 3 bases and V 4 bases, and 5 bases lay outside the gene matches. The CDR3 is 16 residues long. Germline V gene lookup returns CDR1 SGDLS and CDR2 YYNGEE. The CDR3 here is CASSPPGLADTGELFF. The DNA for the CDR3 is TGTGCCAGCAGCCCCCCGGGACTAGCGGACACCGGGGAGCTGTTTTTT.

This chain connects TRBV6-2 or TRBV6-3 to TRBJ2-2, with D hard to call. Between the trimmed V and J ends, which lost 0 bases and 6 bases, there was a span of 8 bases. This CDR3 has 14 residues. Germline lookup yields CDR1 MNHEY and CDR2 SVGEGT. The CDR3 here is CASSYSSTAGELFF. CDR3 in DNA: TGTGCCAGCAGTTACTCGAGCACAGCCGGGGAGCTGTTTTTT.

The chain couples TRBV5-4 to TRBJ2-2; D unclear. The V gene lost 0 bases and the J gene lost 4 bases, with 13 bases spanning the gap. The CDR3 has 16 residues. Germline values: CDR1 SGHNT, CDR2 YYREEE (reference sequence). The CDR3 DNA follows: TGTGCCAGCAGCTTGGGGCCTGCGGAAATCACCGGGGAGCTGTTTTTT. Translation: CASSLGPAEITGELFF.